This T cell receptor beta chain was identified in a study of CXCR3-negative and CXCR3-positive naive CD8 T cells. Overall study results and limits: Whereas memory cells differed, naive CXCR3-negative and CXCR3-positive cells shared similar TRBV-TRBJ usage. Against CXCR3-negative naive cells, CXCR3-positive naive cells showed more hydrophobic TRB CDR3s. Naive subsets were similarly diverse, while memory CD8+ repertoires were much less diverse.

The CDR3 spans 16 residues. CDR1 SGHTA and CDR2 FQGTGA come from the germline V gene. UMI-labeled 5' RACE TRB cDNA libraries were prepared from the cells. Reprocessing the 5' RACE reads, TCRdb reports a single entry for every CDR3 protein and omits DNA. This repertoire includes under 110,000 distinct CDR3 sequences. On this clonotype: Its antigen is undetermined.

The sequence was collected from a human donor in good health. Some clones in this sample may be carry-over from other donors' samples. The rearrangement links TRBV7-3 to TRBJ2-1; the TCRdb D gene call, TRBD2, has no DNA to confirm it. Sequenced: naive CXCR3+ CD8+ T cells from blood. This sample's subset: CD45RO-CCR7+CD27+CD95- naive CD8+ T cells expressing CXCR3 (TNR3+). The CDR3 region is CASSALELSGEIEQFF.